One and the same sample provided the 15 T cell receptor beta chains below, sequenced in a study of CD8 T cells in Susac syndrome. With random hexamers, about 0.5 to 1 ug RNA was reverse transcribed. Using its own MiXCR run on the immunoSEQ multiplex PCR reads, TCRdb lists one record per CDR3 protein. The sample has a few hundred thousand distinct CDR3 sequences; around nine tenths are singletons. Sequences were obtained from CD8+ T cells from PBMCs. The receptor source for this set is a human donor with multiple sclerosis.

This chain uses TRBV20-1 with TRBJ2-7; 7 nucleotides line up with TRBD1. Germline values: CDR1 DFQATT, CDR2 SNEGSKA (reference sequence). The length of the CDR3 is 14 residues. J gave up 6 bases and V 0 bases, and 8 bases lay outside the gene matches. CDR3 region: CSARDGRQGVEQYF. The CDR3 DNA follows: TGCAGTGCTAGAGATGGGCGGCAGGGGGTCGAGCAGTACTTC.

This chain connects TRBV4-3 to TRBJ1-1; no definite D call. This CDR3 spans 15 amino acids. The germline gives CDR1 LGHNA, CDR2 YSLEER. The germline V and J ends were trimmed by 0 bases and 1 base, with 9 bases remaining between them. Written as DNA, the CDR3 is TGCGCCAGCAGCCAAGATCCCGGTAGGAACACTGAAGCTTTCTTT. It encodes CASSQDPGRNTEAFF.

A single count supports this clonotype. V is TRBV4-2 and J is TRBJ2-7; tentatively, D is TRBD2 (6 bases). Germline values: CDR1 LGHNA, CDR2 YNFKEQ. The CDR3 has 15 amino acids. The ends were cut back, 0 bases at V and 2 bases at J, with 11 bases in the middle. CDR3 in amino acids: CASSQEADYPYEQYF. The CDR3 DNA is TGTGCCAGCAGCCAAGAAGCGGACTACCCCTACGAGCAGTACTTC.

The count of this clonotype is one. The chain uses TRBV15 and TRBJ2-5, with D possibly being TRBD1 or TRBD2 (6 bases each). The germline CDR1 and CDR2 sequences are LNHNV and YYDKDF (reference sequence). V was pared by 1 base and J by 5 bases, with 17 bases between. This CDR3 is built from 16 residues. The CDR3 DNA follows: TGTGCCACCAGCAGAGGCAGGGGAGGATTCTTTGAGACCCAGTACTTC. Translating it yields CATSRGRGGFFETQYF. Supplemented by reference TRBV15 and TRBJ2-5, the full variable domain reads DAMVIQNPRYQVTQFGKPVTLSCSQTLNHNVMYWYQQKSSQAPKLLFHYYDKDFNNEADTPDNFQSRRPNTSFCFLDIRSPGLGDTAMYLCATSRGRGGFFETQYFGPGTRLLVL.

The V call is TRBV5-1, the J call TRBJ2-7; 7 positions match TRBD1. Germline V gives CDR1 SGHRS, CDR2 YFSETQ. Trimming took 4 bases from V and 6 from J; bases not matched to a gene: 10. The CDR3 has 14 residues. CDR3 nucleotides: TGCGCCAGCAGCGTGATGTCCGGGACAGCCGAGCAGTACTTC. It yields the protein CASSVMSGTAEQYF.

Details on this clonotype: One junction end disagrees with the germline gene, perhaps due to a read error. This chain joins TRBV6-1 and TRBJ1-5; 7 bases match TRBD1. Per germline, CDR1 MNHNS and CDR2 SASEGT. The CDR3 is 16 amino acids. The chain's CDR3 is CASSERGQLSNQPQLF. The CDR3 DNA sequence: TGTGCCAGCAGTGAACGGGGACAGTTGAGCAATCAGCCCCAGCTTTTT.

The chain uses TRBV13 and TRBJ2-5, with D possibly matching TRBD1 (5 bases). V was cut by 5 bases and J by 3 bases, with 10 bases left in between. CDR1 PRHDT and CDR2 FYEKMQ come from the germline V gene (reference sequence). The CDR3 has 13 residues. The CDR3 nucleotides read TGTGCCAGCAGCCAAAGCAGGGAAGAGACCCAGTACTTC. It codes for CASSQSREETQYF.

This chain joins TRBV9 and TRBJ1-6, with D maybe TRBD1 (5 bases). V was trimmed by 2 bases and J by 6 bases, leaving 12 bases between them. There are 15 residues in the CDR3. Germline loops: CDR1 SGDLS, CDR2 YYNGEE. As DNA, the CDR3 is TGTGCCAGCAGCGTCACCGGGACGGGTAATTCACCCCTCCACTTT. The encoded protein is CASSVTGTGNSPLHF.

The chain recombines TRBV5-6 with TRBJ2-1; D call uncertain. Germline V lookup: CDR1 SGHDT, CDR2 YYEEEE. V was pared by 2 bases and J by 10 bases, with 10 bases between. The CDR3 loop spans 12 amino acids. The CDR3 nucleotides are TGTGCCAGCAGCTTCTCCTCGCTAGAGCAGTTCTTC. It encodes CASSFSSLEQFF.

The DNA of the CDR3 is TGCGCCAGCGACCCCCACAGACATACGCAGTATTTT. Translating it yields CASDPHRHTQYF. V and J are TRBV23-1 and TRBJ2-3; D unresolved. TRBV23-1 is noted as an ORF with a role that remains uncertain. V was pared by 8 bases and J by 7 bases, with 13 bases between. The CDR3 totals 12 residues.

CDR3: CASSLSGQGNEQYF. The CDR3 DNA sequence: TGTGCCAGCAGTTTATCGGGACAGGGGAATGAGCAGTACTTC. V is TRBV27 and J is TRBJ2-7; 10 positions agree with TRBD1. CDR3 size: 14 residues. Germline CDR1 MNHEY, CDR2 SMNVEV (reference sequence). V lost 0 bases, J lost 7 bases, and 3 bases stayed unmatched.

The chain links TRBV6-5 to TRBJ2-7; D unresolved. Germline-derived CDR1 and CDR2 are MNHEY and SVGAGI. The V gene lost 2 bases and the J gene lost 3 bases, with 17 bases spanning the gap. This CDR3 is built from 16 residues. CDR3 loop: CASSYRIGRQHYEQYF. CDR3 in DNA: TGTGCCAGCAGTTACCGAATCGGGCGGCAGCACTACGAGCAGTACTTC.

CDR3 sequence: CSAMDFTYNEQFF. CDR3 DNA: TGCAGTGCTATGGACTTTACCTACAATGAGCAGTTCTTC. This chain links TRBV20-1 with TRBJ2-1, with D possibly TRBD2 on 5 matching bases. This CDR3 is 13 amino acids long. Trimming left V 4 bases short and J 2 bases short, with 9 bases between. Germline CDR1 and CDR2: DFQATT and SNEGSKA (reference sequence).

The rearrangement links TRBV6-2 or TRBV6-3 to TRBJ2-1, with 7 bases matching TRBD1. CDR1 and CDR2 (germline): MNHEY, SVGEGT. The CDR3 is 14 residues long. J gave up 9 bases and V 0 bases, and 5 bases lay outside the gene matches. This CDR3 is CASSYSPRGSEQFF. The DNA for the CDR3 is TGTGCCAGCAGTTACTCCCCCAGGGGGAGTGAGCAGTTCTTC.

The chain uses TRBV14 and TRBJ2-1; D is unclear. The V end lost 1 base, the J end lost 4 bases, and 14 bases lay between the germline ends. Germline CDR1 and CDR2: SGHDN and FVKESK. The CDR3 is 16 residues long. CDR3 coding DNA: TGTGCCAGCAGCCAAGTTGGTCTAGTCATTTACAATGAGCAGTTCTTC. Amino acids: CASSQVGLVIYNEQFF.